Described below is a single TCR beta chain sequence and its context. The data belong to a study of T cell changes during pregnancy in multiple sclerosis. The CDR3 is made up of 14 amino acids. Germline lookup yields CDR1 MDHEN and CDR2 SYDVKM. V lost 3 bases, J lost 0 bases, and 9 bases lay in between. Generated by immunoSEQ multiplex PCR, the TCRdb table keeps only in-frame clones and is missing some. The sample includes about 92,000 clones, approximately 92% of them seen just once. This sequence was found in a female donor with multiple sclerosis, enrolled in a pregnancy study. This specimen was peripheral blood, taken in the first trimester of pregnancy. This chain joins TRBV28 and TRBJ2-7; no reliable D call. The CDR3, as DNA: TGTGCCAGCAGTTTGTATAGCCTCTCCTACGAGCAGTACTTC. It is translated as CASSLYSLSYEQYF. The full variable domain, completed using reference TRBV28 and TRBJ2-7, is DVKVTQSSRYLVKRTGEKVFLECVQDMDHENMFWYRQDPGLGLRLIYFSYDVKMKEKGDIPEGYSVSREKKERFSLILESASTNQTSMYLCASSLYSLSYEQYFGPGTRLTVT.